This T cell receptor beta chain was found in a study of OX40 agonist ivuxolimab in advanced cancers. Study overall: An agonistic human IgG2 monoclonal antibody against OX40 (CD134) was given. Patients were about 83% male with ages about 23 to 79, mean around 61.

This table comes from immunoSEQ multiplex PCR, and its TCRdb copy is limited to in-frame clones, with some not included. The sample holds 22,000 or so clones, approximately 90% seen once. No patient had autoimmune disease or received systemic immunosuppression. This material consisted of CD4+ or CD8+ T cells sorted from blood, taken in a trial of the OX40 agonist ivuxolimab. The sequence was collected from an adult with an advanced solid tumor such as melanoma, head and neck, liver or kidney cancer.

The CDR3 nucleotides read TGCGCCAGCAGTGATGCCTACCGGGCCTACGAGCAGTACTTC. Protein: CASSDAYRAYEQYF. The chain joins TRBV10-2 to TRBJ2-7, with D unresolved. The ends were cut back, 3 bases at V and 2 bases at J, with 11 bases in the middle. CDR1 is WSHSY and CDR2 is SAAADI in the germline V gene. The CDR3 is made up of 14 amino acids.